Sequencing of this T cell receptor beta chain was carried out in a study of early T cells in non-severe SARS-CoV-2 infection. Whole-study context: Chains were unpaired, as sequencing was done on bulk RNA from unsorted whole blood.

CDR3 length: 15 amino acids. Germline V gene lookup returns CDR1 DFQATT and CDR2 SNEGSKA (reference sequence). V shed 6 bases and J 0 bases; nucleotides not matched to a gene: 5. The study, taken as a whole, reports: Reliance on VDJdb matching favored anti-spike CD8 responses; private and CD4 specificities were missed.

Turning to this clonotype: The antigen is undetermined.

TCRdb ran MiXCR on the 5' RACE reads and lists one entry per CDR3 protein. Of 75,000 to 100,000 distinct CDR3 sequences in the sample, about 14% were seen once. Sequencing was carried out using whole blood. The rearrangement joins TRBV20-1 to TRBJ1-6, with 7 bases aligning to TRBD1. The source is an adult who was a healthcare worker with PCR-confirmed SARS-CoV-2 infection or an uninfected control (not recorded which). The CDR3 nucleotides are TGCAGTGCCCTACAGGGGAGCTCCTATAATTCACCCCTCCACTTT. Protein sequence: CSALQGSSYNSPLHF.